The 3 T cell receptor beta chains listed next were all sequenced from one sample in a study of blood T cell repertoires in COVID-19. Clones were read by immunoSEQ multiplex PCR, and TCRdb kept only the in-frame ones, dropping some. The sample lists around 300,000 clones; around 90% were seen once. The sample comprised PBMCs or T cells enriched from blood (not recorded which). These receptors originate from a woman aged 25 to 39 who had recovered from COVID-19.

The chain has TRBV29-1 and TRBJ2-7; 7 bases line up with TRBD1. V shed 4 bases and J 0 bases; nucleotides not matched to a gene: 0. CDR3 length equals 12 residues. CDR1 is SQVTM and CDR2 is ANQGSEA in the germline V gene. The CDR3 loop is CSVGDSSYEQYF. CDR3 in DNA: TGCAGCGTTGGGGACAGCTCCTACGAGCAGTACTTC.

This sequence joins TRBV19 and TRBJ2-3, with D tentatively TRBD2 (5 bases). Germline loops: CDR1 LNHDA, CDR2 SQIVND (reference sequence). V was pared by 7 bases and J by 3 bases, with 5 bases between. The CDR3 length is 11 residues. DNA for the CDR3: TGTGCCAGTACGGGGACAGATACGCAGTATTTT. It codes for CASTGTDTQYF.

For this clone: Other DNA sequences in this sample translate to the same CDR3. The chain links TRBV5-6 to TRBJ1-2; 7 bases line up with TRBD1. V trimming: 3 bases; J trimming: 3 bases; junction bases outside the gene matches: 2. The CDR3 runs 13 residues. From germline, CDR1 is SGHDT and CDR2 YYEEEE. The CDR3 loop is CASSSGTDYGYTF. The DNA for the CDR3 is TGTGCCAGCAGCTCAGGGACAGACTATGGCTACACCTTC.